This T cell receptor beta chain stems from a study of blood T cell repertoires in COVID-19. This clone was seen just once. As originally analysed: Researchers report that nucleated cell counts were estimated from reference gene primer amplification. Measured with immunoSEQ multiplex PCR; TCRdb has only the in-frame clones, and not every one. V, J and clone size were drawn from that table, and D and trimming were deduced from the DNA. The data hold approximately 280,000 clones, with around 88% observed a single time. The sequence was collected from a man between 40 and 49 years old with acute or convalescent COVID-19. Sequencing was performed on peripheral blood.

This CDR3 is CASSPRTGTPYGYTF. For the CDR3, the DNA is TGTGCCAGCAGCCCTAGGACAGGGACACCCTATGGCTACACCTTC. The gene calls are TRBV3-1 (or the pseudogene TRBV3-2) and TRBJ1-2; TRBD1 matches at 8 bases. CDR3 length: 15 amino acids. The V and J ends lost 4 bases and 4 bases, in that order; junction bases with no gene match: 8. The germline gives CDR1 LGHDT, CDR2 YNNKEL (reference sequence).